This T cell receptor (beta chain) came from a study of human T cells and chemical hapten exposure. Study background: DPC (0.01%) was patch tested on the upper back and read at 6 days. Study observations and caveats: TCRs exceeding 1 in 1000 frequency stayed unchanged with DPC sensitization.

The study used a library that attached unique molecular identifiers to individual cDNA molecules. In TCRdb, the RACE reads were re-called with MiXCR into one record per CDR3 protein. Found here are just over 350,000 distinct CDR3 sequences, about 6.3% of them singletons; the top ten hold over 5.5%. This clonotype was seen ten or more times. Antigen specificity is unknown. V was clipped by 5 bases and J by 2 bases, with 19 bases between them. This CDR3 is built from 16 residues. CDR1 and CDR2 from the germline V gene are MNHNY and SVGAGI (reference sequence). Described time point: patch test 2, 6 weeks after DPC sensitization. The sample's treatment: therapeutic diphenylcyclopropenone sensitization with weekly scalp DPC.

The input for sequencing was whole blood, taken in connection with sensitization to the hapten diphenylcyclopropenone (DPC). The TCR comes from a woman aged 18-29 years with alopecia areata. Some clones in this sample may be carry-over from other donors' samples. V usage is TRBV6-6 and J usage is TRBJ2-7; D gene uncertain. CDR3 protein: CASSLYRAVGPYEQYF. The DNA for the CDR3 is TGTGCCAGCAGTCTTTACCGGGCAGTTGGACCCTACGAGCAGTACTTC.